One and the same sample provided the 3 T cell receptor beta chains below, sequenced in a study of T cell responses to AZD1222 COVID-19 vaccine. This table comes from immunoSEQ multiplex PCR, and its TCRdb copy is limited to in-frame clones, with some not included. Altogether 55,000 to 70,000 clones are present, approximately 91% being singletons, with the ten largest covering roughly 7.3%. This specimen consisted of peripheral blood, obtained on day 0 of AZD1222 vaccination. These receptors all stem from an adult in good health.

The chain recombines TRBV7-9 with TRBJ1-1; 9 positions match TRBD1. The CDR3 runs 15 residues. The V gene's germline CDR1 is SEHNR and CDR2 FQNEAQ (reference sequence). V trimming: 5 bases; J trimming: 4 bases; junction bases outside the gene matches: 8. Here the CDR3 reads CASSQPGTGFTEAFF. The CDR3 DNA sequence: TGTGCCAGCAGCCAGCCCGGGACAGGGTTCACTGAAGCTTTCTTT. The whole variable domain, filled in from reference TRBV7-9 and TRBJ1-1, reads DTGVSQNPRHKITKRGQNVTFRCDPISEHNRLYWYRQTLGQGPEFLTYFQNEAQLEKSRLLSDRFSAERPKGSFSTLEIQRTEQGDSAMYLCASSQPGTGFTEAFFGQGTRLTVV.

The V gene is TRBV5-1, the J gene TRBJ2-1; TRBD1 is a possible D gene (5 bases). The CDR3 extends over 12 amino acids. The V end lost 2 bases, the J end lost 10 bases, and 10 bases lay between the germline ends. CDR1 SGHRS and CDR2 YFSETQ come from the germline V gene. The CDR3 sequence is CASSFSAGEQFF. The CDR3 DNA follows: TGCGCCAGCAGCTTCTCAGCAGGGGAGCAGTTCTTC.

The V gene is TRBV12-5, the J gene TRBJ1-5, with 8 positions matching TRBD1. The V and J ends lost 2 bases and 0 bases, in that order; junction bases with no gene match: 9. The CDR3 extends over 18 amino acids. The germline V gene encodes CDR1 LGHNT and CDR2 FRNRAP. In DNA form, the CDR3 reads TGTGCTAGTGGTTTGATGGGGACAGGAGGTTATAGCAATCAGCCCCAGCATTTT. Its translation is CASGLMGTGGYSNQPQHF. Looking up the rest from reference TRBV12-5 and TRBJ1-5 gives the full variable domain: DARVTQTPRHKVTEMGQEVTMRCQPILGHNTVFWYRQTMMQGLELLAYFRNRAPLDDSGMPKDRFSAEMPDATLATLKIQPSEPRDSAVYFCASGLMGTGGYSNQPQHFGDGTRLSIL.